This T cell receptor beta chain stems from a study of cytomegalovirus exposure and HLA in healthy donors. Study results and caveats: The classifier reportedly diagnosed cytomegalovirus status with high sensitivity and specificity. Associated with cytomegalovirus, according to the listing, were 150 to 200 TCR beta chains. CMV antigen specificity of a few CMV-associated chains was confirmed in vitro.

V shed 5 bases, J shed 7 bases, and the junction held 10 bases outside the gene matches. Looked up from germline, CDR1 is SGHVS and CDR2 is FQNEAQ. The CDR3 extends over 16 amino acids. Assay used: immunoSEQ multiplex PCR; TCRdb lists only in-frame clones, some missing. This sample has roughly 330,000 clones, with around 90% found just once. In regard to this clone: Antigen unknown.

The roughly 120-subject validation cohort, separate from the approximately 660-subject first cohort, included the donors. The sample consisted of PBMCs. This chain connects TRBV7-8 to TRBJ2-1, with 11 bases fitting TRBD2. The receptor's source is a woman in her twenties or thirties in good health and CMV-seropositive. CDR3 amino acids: CASSPLTSGSFNEQFF. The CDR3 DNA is TGTGCCAGCAGCCCCCTTACTAGCGGGAGTTTTAATGAGCAGTTCTTC.